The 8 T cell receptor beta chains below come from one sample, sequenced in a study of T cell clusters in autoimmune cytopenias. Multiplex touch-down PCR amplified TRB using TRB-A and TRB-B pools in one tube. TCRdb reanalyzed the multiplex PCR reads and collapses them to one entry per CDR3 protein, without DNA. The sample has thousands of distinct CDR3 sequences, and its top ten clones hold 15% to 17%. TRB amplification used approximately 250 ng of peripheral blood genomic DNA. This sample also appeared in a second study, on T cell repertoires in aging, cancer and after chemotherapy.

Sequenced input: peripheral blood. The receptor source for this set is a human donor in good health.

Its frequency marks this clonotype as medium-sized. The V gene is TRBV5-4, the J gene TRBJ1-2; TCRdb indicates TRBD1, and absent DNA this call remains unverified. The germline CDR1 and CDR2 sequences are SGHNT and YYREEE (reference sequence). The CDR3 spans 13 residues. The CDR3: CASNYDRVYGYTF.

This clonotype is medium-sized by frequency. The CDR3 region is CASSYDRETEQFF. V gene TRBV6-2 or TRBV6-3 combines with J gene TRBJ2-1. Germline assignment: CDR1 MNHEY and CDR2 SVGEGT. The CDR3 sequence is 13 residues long.

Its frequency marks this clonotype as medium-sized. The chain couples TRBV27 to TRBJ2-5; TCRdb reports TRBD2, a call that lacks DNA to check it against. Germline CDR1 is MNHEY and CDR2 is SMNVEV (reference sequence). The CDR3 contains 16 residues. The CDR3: CASSPRLLAGQETQYF.

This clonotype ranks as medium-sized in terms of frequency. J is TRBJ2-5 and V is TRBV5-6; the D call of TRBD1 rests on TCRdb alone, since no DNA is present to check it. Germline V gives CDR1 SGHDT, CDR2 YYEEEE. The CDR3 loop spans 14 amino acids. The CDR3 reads CASSPTGQGETQYF. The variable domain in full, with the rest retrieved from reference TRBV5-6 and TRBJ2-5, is DAGVTQSPTHLIKTRGQQVTLRCSPKSGHDTVSWYQQALGQGPQFIFQYYEEEERQRGNFPDRFSGHQFPNYSSELNVNALLLGDSALYLCASSPTGQGETQYFGPGTRLLVL.

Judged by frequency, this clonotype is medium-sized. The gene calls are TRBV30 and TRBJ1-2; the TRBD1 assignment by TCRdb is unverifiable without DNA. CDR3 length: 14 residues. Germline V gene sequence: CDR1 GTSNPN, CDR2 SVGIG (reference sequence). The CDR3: CAWSRGQNFYGYTF.

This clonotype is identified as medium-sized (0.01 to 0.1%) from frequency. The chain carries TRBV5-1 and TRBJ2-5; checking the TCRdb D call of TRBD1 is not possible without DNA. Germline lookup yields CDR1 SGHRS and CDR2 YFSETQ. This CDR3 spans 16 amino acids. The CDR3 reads CASSFIPHTGVETQYF.

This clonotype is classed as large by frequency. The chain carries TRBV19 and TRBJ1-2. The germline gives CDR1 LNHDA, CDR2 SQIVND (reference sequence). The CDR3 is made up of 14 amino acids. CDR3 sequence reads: CASSISGSDYGYTF.

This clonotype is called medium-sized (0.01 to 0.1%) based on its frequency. CDR3 amino acids: CASSFVVSEQYF. This chain connects TRBV5-5 to TRBJ2-7. The CDR3 totals 12 residues. Germline CDR1 is SGHKS and CDR2 is YYEKEE (reference sequence).